Listed here are 15 T cell receptor beta chains from one sample, sequenced in a study of a mutant IDH1 vaccine in newly diagnosed glioma. Time point described: baseline, week 1 (first vaccination visit). As to treatment: pre-vaccination baseline after standard-of-care therapy. Clones were read by immunoSEQ multiplex PCR, and TCRdb kept only the in-frame ones, dropping some. The sample lists about 88,000 clones; over 75% were seen once. The sample in question was PBMCs, obtained from a glioma patient treated with radiotherapy, temozolomide or both. The receptors come from a man aged 35 to 55 with glioma. Some clones in this sample may be carry-over from other donors' samples.

This clone appeared once. The chain joins TRBV5-6 to TRBJ2-7; D call uncertain. Germline V gives CDR1 SGHDT, CDR2 YYEEEE. V was trimmed by 4 bases and J by 0 bases, leaving 11 bases between them. The CDR3 runs 14 residues. CDR3 region: CASSRPTGSYEQYF. The CDR3 DNA follows: TGTGCCAGCAGCCGACCCACCGGCTCCTACGAGCAGTACTTC. The complete variable domain, with remaining parts taken from reference TRBV5-6 and TRBJ2-7, reads DAGVTQSPTHLIKTRGQQVTLRCSPKSGHDTVSWYQQALGQGPQFIFQYYEEEERQRGNFPDRFSGHQFPNYSSELNVNALLLGDSALYLCASSRPTGSYEQYFGPGTRLTVT.

This clone was seen a single time. This chain links TRBV19 with TRBJ1-3, with D perhaps matching TRBD1 (5 bases). Trimming took 9 bases from V and 0 from J, leaving 12 bases between them. Germline V gene data show CDR1 as LNHDA and CDR2 as SQIVND (reference sequence). CDR3 length equals 14 residues. Here the CDR3 DNA reads TGTGCCAGCACAGGCGTAAGCTCTGGAAACACCATATATTTT. It yields the protein CASTGVSSGNTIYF.

The chain carries TRBV6-5 and TRBJ1-5; TRBD1 aligns across 8 bases. V trimming: 2 bases; J trimming: 10 bases; junction bases outside the gene matches: 7. CDR1 and CDR2 (germline): MNHEY, SVGAGI. The CDR3 is 14 residues long. Written as DNA, the CDR3 is TGTGCCAGCAGTTACGGGACAGGCGCTCGTCCCCAGCATTTT. It encodes CASSYGTGARPQHF.

This clone occurred once. V and J are TRBV6-1 and TRBJ2-1; D is possibly TRBD2 (6 bases). V lost 2 bases to trimming and J lost 0 bases, with 17 bases between them. CDR1 and CDR2 from the germline V gene are MNHNS and SASEGT. This CDR3 region has 18 residues. The CDR3 DNA sequence: TGTGCCAGCAGTGAATTCTGGGGCGGGGAGAGCTCCTACAATGAGCAGTTCTTC. Protein product: CASSEFWGGESSYNEQFF.

The chain joins TRBV30 to TRBJ2-1; 8 nucleotides match TRBD2. The CDR3 covers 13 residues. V lost 8 bases to trimming and J lost 6 bases; unmatched junction nucleotides: 9. Germline V CDR1 and CDR2: GTSNPN, SVGIG (reference sequence). DNA of the CDR3: TGTGCCGTCAATCCGGGGGGGCTCAATGAGCAGTTCTTC. Amino acid sequence: CAVNPGGLNEQFF.

The chain has TRBV5-1 and TRBJ2-7; 9 positions match TRBD2. Germline assignment: CDR1 SGHRS and CDR2 YFSETQ. The CDR3 sequence is 15 residues long. Losses at the gene ends were 4 bases for V and 0 bases for J; bases not matched to a gene: 5. The CDR3 reads CASSQASGVSYEQYF. The CDR3 coding sequence is TGCGCCAGCAGCCAAGCTAGCGGGGTCTCCTACGAGCAGTACTTC.

The gene calls are TRBV13 and TRBJ2-1; no reliable D call. Germline CDR1 and CDR2: PRHDT and FYEKMQ (reference sequence). Trimming shortened V by 3 bases and J by 9 bases, and 6 bases separated the two germline ends. The CDR3 runs 11 residues. The DNA of the CDR3 is TGTGCCAGCAGCTTCCACGGTGAGCAGTTCTTC. This codes for CASSFHGEQFF. The complete variable domain, with remaining parts taken from reference TRBV13 and TRBJ2-1, reads AAGVIQSPRHLIKEKRETATLKCYPIPRHDTVYWYQQGPGQDPQFLISFYEKMQSDKGSIPDRFSAQQFSDYHSELNMSSLELGDSALYFCASSFHGEQFFGPGTRLTVL.

The chain couples TRBV7-6 to TRBJ2-7, with TRBD1 identical over 11 bases. Germline CDR1 SGHVS, CDR2 FNYEAQ. The CDR3 has 14 amino acids. Trimming cost V 5 bases and J 4 bases; bases outside gene matches: 4. CDR3 DNA: TGTGCCAGCAGCGGTGGACAGGGGGCGTACGAGCAGTACTTC. It is translated as CASSGGQGAYEQYF.

The chain joins TRBV21-1 to TRBJ1-5. TRBV21-1 is tagged as a pseudogene. The CDR3 length is 16 residues. The DNA for the CDR3 is TGTGCCAGCAGCAAAGCGCCTCGGGGGCTCAATCAGCCCCAGCATTTT. Protein sequence: CASSKAPRGLNQPQHF.

The chain joins TRBV29-1 to TRBJ2-1, with TRBD1 as a possible D gene (6 bases). CDR1 is SQVTM, CDR2 ANQGSEA, per germline. The germline V and J ends were trimmed by 6 bases and 9 bases, with 12 bases remaining between them. This CDR3 contains 11 residues. The CDR3 DNA reads as TGCAGCGTAGCTAAAGGGGGTGAGCAGTTCTTC. Amino acid sequence: CSVAKGGEQFF.

The CDR3 DNA follows: TGTGCCAGCAGCTTGGCCATCTGGGGGCACACGCAGTATTTT. Translation: CASSLAIWGHTQYF. The chain links TRBV5-8 to TRBJ2-3; D perhaps matches TRBD1 (6 bases). Germline CDR1 and CDR2: SGHTS and YDEGEE. V lost 0 bases and J 9 bases, leaving 14 bases between the germline ends. The CDR3 sequence is 14 residues long.

V usage is TRBV6-6 and J usage is TRBJ1-5; D gene uncertain. In germline, CDR1 is MNHNY, CDR2 SVGAGI (reference sequence). This CDR3 has 13 residues. The V end lost 8 bases, the J end lost 6 bases, and 14 bases lay between the germline ends. In DNA form, the CDR3 reads TGTGCCAGCCGGGATGTTGCTACTCAGCCCCAGCATTTT. Translated: CASRDVATQPQHF.

CDR3 sequence: CASSISGQTNSPLHF. The CDR3 DNA is TGTGCCAGTAGCATATCGGGACAAACAAATTCACCCCTCCACTTT. The V and J genes are TRBV19 and TRBJ1-6; tentatively, D is TRBD1 (6 bases). The CDR3 is 15 amino acids. V shed 6 bases and J shed 7 bases, with 16 bases lying between them. The germline gives CDR1 LNHDA, CDR2 SQIVND (reference sequence).

This clone was detected only once. This sequence joins TRBV15 and TRBJ1-6; a weak D match, TRBD1 (5 bases). V gave up 5 bases and J gave up 10 bases, with 15 bases separating them. Germline CDR1 reads LNHNV; CDR2 reads YYDKDF (reference sequence). The CDR3 totals 14 residues. For the CDR3, the DNA is TGTGCCACCAGCCGGGGGGGGTCTGGCTCACCCCTCCACTTT. Protein product: CATSRGGSGSPLHF.

This chain connects TRBV30 to TRBJ1-2; D unresolved. Germline CDR1 is GTSNPN and CDR2 is SVGIG (reference sequence). This CDR3 has 15 residues. V lost 4 bases, J lost 3 bases, and 18 bases lay in between. The CDR3 is CAWTRGGREDYGYTF. DNA for the CDR3: TGTGCCTGGACCCGAGGCGGACGGGAGGACTATGGCTACACCTTC.